Listed below are T cell receptor beta chains from one sample, sequenced in a study of cytomegalovirus exposure and HLA in healthy donors. Profiled with immunoSEQ multiplex PCR; TCRdb holds only in-frame clones, not every one. This sample has about 110,000 clones; 70% to 85% occur once, and the top ten carry about 6.6%. The material sequenced was PBMCs. Source of these receptors: a man aged 25 to 40 in good health and CMV-seropositive. Each CDR3 is given with its conserved first and last residue. D genes are given only for firm matches. Where a row states a size, it is once, few, many or the class of an expanded clone; other rows omit it.

>16|NA|TRBV4-3|NA|TRBJ2-7
TGCGCCAGCAGCCAATTTTTTGGTAGCGAATCCTACGAGCAGTACTTC
CASSQFFGSESYEQYF
>15|NA|TRBV7-2|NA|TRBJ1-3
TGTGCCAGCAGCACAACAGGAAACTCTGGAAACACCATATATTTT
CASSTTGNSGNTIYF
>15|once|TRBV5-6|NA|TRBJ2-5
TGTGCCAGCAGCTTGTTATCCAGGGTTTTAGAGACCCAGTACTTC
CASSLLSRVLETQYF
>15|NA|TRBV5-8|TRBD1|TRBJ1-5
TGTGCCAGCAGCCGAGGGACAGGTAGCAATCAGCCCCAGCATTTT
CASSRGTGSNQPQHF
>14|NA|TRBV10-2|NA|TRBJ1-3
TGCGCCAGCAGTGAGTACGGCGGCGGAAACACCATATATTTT
CASSEYGGGNTIYF
>14|NA|TRBV7-8|NA|TRBJ1-6
TGTGCCAGCAGCTTAAGCGGAGGCAATTCACCCCTCCACTTT
CASSLSGGNSPLHF
>14|NA|TRBV21-1|NA|TRBJ2-7
TGTGCCAGCAGCAATCCAGGGGGCGGCTACGAGCAGTACTTC
CASSNPGGGYEQYF
>14|NA|TRBV5-1|TRBD1|TRBJ2-5
TGCGCCAGCAGCTTTCAGGGGGCGGAGGAGACCCAGTACTTC
CASSFQGAEETQYF
>18|NA|TRBV21-1|NA|TRBJ1-1
TGTGCCAGCAGCAATTACTTGGACAGTCCTTTATTGAACACTGAAGCTTTCTTT
CASSNYLDSPLLNTEAFF
>16|few|TRBV4-1|NA|TRBJ1-6
TGCGCCAGCAGCCAAGGGTTTCCAAACGAGGGTTCACCCCTCCACTTT
CASSQGFPNEGSPLHF
>15|NA|TRBV10-1|NA|TRBJ2-3
TGCGCCAGCAGTGAAGGAGGGGTCCGAGCAGATACGCAGTATTTT
CASSEGGVRADTQYF
>14|NA|TRBV7-2|TRBD1|TRBJ1-1
TGTGCCAGCAGCTGGGACAGCATGAACACTGAAGCTTTCTTT
CASSWDSMNTEAFF
>17|NA|TRBV7-3|NA|TRBJ1-6
TGTGCCAGCAGCCCCCACCACCGACAGCGTTCGAATTCACCCCTCCACTTT
CASSPHHRQRSNSPLHF
>12|NA|TRBV27|NA|TRBJ2-1
TGTGCCAGCAGTTTATTGAGGAATGAGCAGTTCTTC
CASSLLRNEQFF
>14|NA|TRBV7-9|TRBD1|TRBJ2-5
TGTGCCAGCAGCTTCAGGACAGGCCAAGAGACCCAGTACTTC
CASSFRTGQETQYF
>13|NA|TRBV29-1|NA|TRBJ2-7
TGCAGCGTGCGATGGACGGGGACCTACGAGCAGTACTTC
CSVRWTGTYEQYF
>14|NA|TRBV19|NA|TRBJ1-2
TGTGCCAGTAGTCCTTCCCTTATCGGCTATGGCTACACCTTC
CASSPSLIGYGYTF
>12|NA|TRBV9|NA|TRBJ2-1
TGTGCCAGCAGCGGTACTAGCACTGAGCAGTTCTTC
CASSGTSTEQFF
>14|NA|TRBV5-4|TRBD2|TRBJ2-7
TGTGCCAGCAGCTTGGCAGCGGGGGACTACGAGCAGTACTTC
CASSLAAGDYEQYF
>13|NA|TRBV5-1|NA|TRBJ1-1
TGCGCCAGCAGTCTGCAGGAGGGAACTGAAGCTTTCTTT
CASSLQEGTEAFF
>14|NA|TRBV5-8|NA|TRBJ2-5
TGTGCCAGCAGCCCTAGGGACACCCCAGGGGCCCAGTACTTC
CASSPRDTPGAQYF
>15|NA|TRBV10-3|NA|TRBJ2-3
TGTGCCATCACCCCGTCGGGGGGCAAGACAGATACGCAGTATTTT
CAITPSGGKTDTQYF
>13|few|TRBV2|TRBD1|TRBJ1-1
TGTGCCAGCAGACAGGGGATTGGCACTGAAGCTTTCTTT
CASRQGIGTEAFF
>14|NA|TRBV30|TRBD1|TRBJ1-6
TGTGCCCGGAGTGTAACAGGGGGTATTTCACCCCTCCACTTT
CARSVTGGISPLHF
>15|NA|TRBV9|NA|TRBJ1-1
TGTGCCAGCAGCGTAATGAGTGGGGGGGGCACTGAAGCTTTCTTT
CASSVMSGGGTEAFF
>13|NA|TRBV2|NA|TRBJ1-4
TGTGCCAGCAGTGGTTCCGTGAATGAAAAACTGTTTTTT
CASSGSVNEKLFF
>16|NA|TRBV10-3|TRBD1|TRBJ1-2
TGTGCCATCAGTGAGTCCCGGACAGGGGCTAACTATGGCTACACCTTC
CAISESRTGANYGYTF
>17|NA|TRBV5-1|NA|TRBJ2-5
TGCGCCAGCAGCCCTGCGCTACTCGGGGGTTACCAAGAGACCCAGTACTTC
CASSPALLGGYQETQYF
>13|NA|TRBV10-3|TRBD1|TRBJ2-7
TGTGCCATGGGGACAGGGGAGGCCTACGAGCAGTACTTC
CAMGTGEAYEQYF
>14|NA|TRBV6-6|NA|TRBJ1-2
TGTGCCAGCAGTTATCGGGGGTTTGTAGATGGCTACACCTTC
CASSYRGFVDGYTF
>13|few|TRBV5-1|NA|TRBJ1-1
TGCGCCAGCAGCCCAGGGGTTGGGGCTGAAGCTTTCTTT
CASSPGVGAEAFF
>14|NA|TRBV6-5|TRBD1|TRBJ1-2
TGTGCCAGCAGCGAAGGACAGGGGACGGTTGGCTACACCTTC
CASSEGQGTVGYTF
>13|few|TRBV2|TRBD2|TRBJ2-3
TGTGCCACCAAGCGGGGGGACACAGATACGCAGTATTTT
CATKRGDTDTQYF
>13|NA|TRBV6-5|NA|TRBJ2-1
TGTGCCAGCAGTTACTCGCGGGGGCATGAGCAGTTCTTC
CASSYSRGHEQFF
>15|NA|TRBV5-1|TRBD1|TRBJ1-1
TGCGCCAGCAGTTACCGGACAGGGGAGGGGGCTGAAGCTTTCTTT
CASSYRTGEGAEAFF
>16|NA|TRBV7-3|NA|TRBJ2-5
TGTGCCAGCAGCTTAACTGGCAGGGAAGAAGCAGAGACCCAGTACTTC
CASSLTGREEAETQYF
>14|once|TRBV19|TRBD1|TRBJ1-5
TGTGCCAGTAGTATGAACAGGGGGAATCAGCCCCAGCATTTT
CASSMNRGNQPQHF
>14|NA|TRBV25-1|NA|TRBJ2-7
TGTGCCAGCAGATTAGGGGGTCCGACCTACGAGCAGTACTTC
CASRLGGPTYEQYF
>12|NA|TRBV11-2|NA|TRBJ2-5
TGTGCCAGCAGCTTTAGTGGAGAGACCCAGTACTTC
CASSFSGETQYF
>14|NA|TRBV2|TRBD1|TRBJ1-4
TGTGCCAGCAGTCCCGACAGGGGGCCTAGCGAACTGTTTTTT
CASSPDRGPSELFF
>14|many|TRBV2|TRBD1|TRBJ2-7
TGTGCCAGCAATACCGGGACAGGGGGCTACGAGCAGTACTTC
CASNTGTGGYEQYF
>15|NA|TRBV2|NA|TRBJ2-1
TGTGCCAGCAACCCGGACAGTAGCTCCTACAATGAGCAGTTCTTC
CASNPDSSSYNEQFF
>13|NA|TRBV2|NA|TRBJ1-6
TGTGCCAGCAGAGCGGGACAAAATTCACCCCTCCACTTT
CASRAGQNSPLHF
>13|NA|TRBV7-8|NA|TRBJ1-1
TGTGCCAGCAGCAAGAGGGCTCAGACTGAAGCTTTCTTT
CASSKRAQTEAFF
>14|NA|TRBV7-2|NA|TRBJ1-1
TGTGCCAGCAGCTCGGGTTTTATGAACACTGAAGCTTTCTTT
CASSSGFMNTEAFF
>13|once|TRBV4-1|TRBD1|TRBJ2-7
TGCGCCAGCAGCCAAACAGGGGGCTACGAGCAGTACTTC
CASSQTGGYEQYF
>10|NA|TRBV6-5|NA|TRBJ2-7
TGTGCCAGCAGAACCTACGAGCAGTACTTC
CASRTYEQYF
>16|NA|TRBV2|TRBD2|TRBJ2-1
TGTGCCAGCAGTGAAGCACATATCTTAGCGGGGGAATTTCAGTTCTTC
CASSEAHILAGEFQFF
>11|once|TRBV29-1|NA|TRBJ1-2
TGCAGCGTGGACAGTGATGATGGCTACACCTTC
CSVDSDDGYTF
>16|NA|TRBV5-4|TRBD2|TRBJ2-3
TGTGCCAGCAGCTTGGTTGGTAGCGGGGGATCAGATACGCAGTATTTT
CASSLVGSGGSDTQYF